This T cell receptor beta chain derives from a study of blood T cell repertoires in COVID-19. At the level of the study: From T cells, B-cell-depleted T cells, or PBMCs came the material, which was cDNA or gDNA.

Per the original methods: Counts of nucleated cells, estimated from reference gene primer amplification, were obtained. Profiled with immunoSEQ multiplex PCR; TCRdb holds only in-frame clones, not every one. The V and J calls and the clone size are those of that table, but D and trimming were determined from the DNA. This table holds fewer than 90,000 clones, about 95% found once. V shed 3 bases and J 3 bases; nucleotides not matched to a gene: 4. In germline, CDR1 is SGHNT, CDR2 YYREEE (reference sequence). The CDR3 runs 15 residues. Source material: peripheral blood. This TCR was recovered from a human donor with active COVID-19. The donor label of this sample is uncertain. The chain joins TRBV5-4 to TRBJ2-5; 11 nucleotides line up with TRBD2. CDR3 in DNA: TGTGCCAGCAGCTCCCAGACTAGCGGGGAAGAGACCCAGTACTTC. It encodes CASSSQTSGEETQYF.